What follows are 27 T cell receptor beta chains derived from one specimen sequenced in a study of blood T cell repertoires in COVID-19 (dated by TCRdb to the early 2020s). Library construction relied on the immunoSEQ multiplex PCR assay. The immuneACCESS repertoire file appears here via TCRdb, limited to in-frame rearrangements. These files lack a portion of the clones; in checked studies, under half of the deficit traces to unresolved V genes, and the cause of the others is not known. Within this sample are 150,000 to 200,000 clones, with roughly 90% of them counted one time only. Of the sample, roughly 24% is held by the ten largest clones. Source material: peripheral blood. The receptors were gathered from a man aged 55 to 70 with acute or convalescent COVID-19.

V gene TRBV10-1 combines with J gene TRBJ1-1; D is undetermined. Germline-derived CDR1 and CDR2 are WNHNN and SYGVQD (reference sequence). Trimming cost V 2 bases and J 1 base, with 5 bases left between them. There are 13 residues in the CDR3. CDR3 DNA: TGCGCCAGCAGTGAGGGGCAGAACACTGAAGCTTTCTTT. Translated, it gives CASSEGQNTEAFF.

The V and J genes are TRBV6-5 and TRBJ1-1; tentatively, D is TRBD1 (5 bases). The CDR3 is made up of 15 amino acids. Trimming took off 2 bases at V and 5 bases at J, with 15 bases between the two ends. Germline CDR1 and CDR2: MNHEY and SVGAGI. For the CDR3, the DNA is TGTGCCAGCAGTTACCTAGGAGGGGTGGGGACTGAAGCTTTCTTT. Translated, it gives CASSYLGGVGTEAFF.

This chain links TRBV19 with TRBJ1-6, with TRBD1 identical over 7 bases. Losses at the gene ends were 5 bases for V and 9 bases for J; bases not matched to a gene: 4. This CDR3 is 13 amino acids long. Germline-derived CDR1 and CDR2 are LNHDA and SQIVND (reference sequence). The CDR3 coding sequence is TGTGCCAGTAGTCTCAGGGGGGTTTCACCCCTCCACTTT. This codes for CASSLRGVSPLHF. The whole variable domain, filled in from reference TRBV19 and TRBJ1-6, reads DGGITQSPKYLFRKEGQNVTLSCEQNLNHDAMYWYRQDPGQGLRLIYYSQIVNDFQKGDIAEGYSVSREKKESFPLTVTSAQKNPTAFYLCASSLRGVSPLHFGNGTRLTVT.

The chain combines TRBV19 with TRBJ2-1; perhaps TRBD2 as D (7 bases). From germline, CDR1 is LNHDA and CDR2 SQIVND (reference sequence). CDR3 length: 12 amino acids. V gave up 7 bases and J gave up 10 bases, with 14 bases separating them. The CDR3 loop reads CASTMRGGEQFF. CDR3 sequence (DNA): TGTGCCAGTACTATGCGCGGGGGCGAGCAGTTCTTC.

This sequence joins TRBV7-2 and TRBJ2-1, with a weak D call TRBD2 (6 bases). CDR1 and CDR2 from the germline V gene are SGHTA and FQGNSA. Trimming took 9 bases from V and 4 from J, leaving 16 bases between them. The length of the CDR3 is 14 residues. CDR3 DNA: TGTGCCAGTCCCCCGGCCGGGGGATACAATGAGCAGTTCTTC. It specifies CASPPAGGYNEQFF. Using reference TRBV7-2 and TRBJ2-1 for the parts outside the CDR3, the full variable domain is GAGVSQSPSNKVTEKGKDVELRCDPISGHTALYWYRQSLGQGLEFLIYFQGNSAPDKSGLPSDRFSAERTGGSVSTLTIQRTQQEDSAVYLCASPPAGGYNEQFFGPGTRLTVL.

V is TRBV5-4 and J is TRBJ2-2, with 11 bases that match TRBD2. This CDR3 has 17 residues. The junction had 11 bases not matched to a gene; V was cut back by 4 bases and J by 6 bases. Looked up from germline, CDR1 is SGHNT and CDR2 is YYREEE (reference sequence). DNA for the CDR3: TGTGCCAGCAGCACTAAGAGGGTTAGCGGGGGGGCCGGGGAGCTGTTTTTT. This encodes CASSTKRVSGGAGELFF.

This chain uses TRBV5-6 with TRBJ1-1, with D maybe TRBD1 (6 bases). The CDR3 length is 13 residues. Trimming cost V 5 bases and J 6 bases, with 14 bases left between them. Germline V CDR1 and CDR2: SGHDT, YYEEEE. CDR3 sequence (DNA): TGTGCCAGCAGTTATACAGGGTTCGCTGAAGCTTTCTTT. Translated, it gives CASSYTGFAEAFF.

This clone turned up a few times. The chain employs TRBV15 and TRBJ2-7; 11 nucleotides agree with TRBD1. Germline CDR1 is LNHNV and CDR2 is YYDKDF (reference sequence). The CDR3 covers 16 residues. V shed 0 bases, J shed 3 bases, and the junction held 4 bases outside the gene matches. The chain's CDR3 is CATSRDQGTGGYEQYF. The CDR3 nucleotides are TGTGCCACCAGCAGAGATCAGGGGACAGGGGGCTACGAGCAGTACTTC.

The chain employs TRBV24-1 and TRBJ1-2, with D possibly TRBD1 on 5 matching bases. Trimming stripped 8 bases from V and 9 bases from J, with 30 bases between. The length of the CDR3 is 17 residues. Germline V lookup: CDR1 KGHDR, CDR2 SFDVKD. Written as DNA, the CDR3 is TGTGCCACCACGGAGGGAGGAGACAGCGATTCGTTTGTTAGCTACACCTTC. It is translated as CATTEGGDSDSFVSYTF.

This clone was recorded once. J is TRBJ1-2 and V is TRBV19; 8 bases are a match to TRBD1. The CDR3 is made up of 15 amino acids. V trimming: 5 bases; J trimming: 4 bases; junction bases outside the gene matches: 9. Germline assignment: CDR1 LNHDA and CDR2 SQIVND (reference sequence). CDR3 amino acids: CASSLARGQIYGYTF. The CDR3 coding sequence is TGTGCCAGTAGTCTTGCCAGGGGGCAAATCTATGGCTACACCTTC.

This clone was observed a handful of times. The chain combines TRBV5-1 with TRBJ1-2, with 7 bases that match TRBD1. The junction had 6 bases not matched to a gene; V was cut back by 5 bases and J by 2 bases. Germline CDR1 is SGHRS and CDR2 is YFSETQ. The CDR3 is 14 amino acids. In DNA, the CDR3 is TGCGCCAGCAGACAGGACAGGACGAACTATGGCTACACCTTC. It yields the protein CASRQDRTNYGYTF.

This CDR3 reads CASGLTGATDTQYF. For the CDR3, the DNA is TGTGCTAGTGGTTTGACAGGGGCGACAGATACGCAGTATTTT. The chain combines TRBV12-5 with TRBJ2-3, with 7 bases aligning to TRBD1. The V and J ends lost 2 bases and 3 bases, in that order; junction bases with no gene match: 2. CDR1 and CDR2 from the germline V gene are LGHNT and FRNRAP. This CDR3 has 14 amino acids.

The rearrangement links TRBV13 to TRBJ2-7; D is perhaps TRBD1 (5 bases). This CDR3 is built from 12 residues. CDR1 PRHDT and CDR2 FYEKMQ come from the germline V gene (reference sequence). The V and J ends lost 4 bases and 3 bases respectively, with 7 bases between them. CDR3 sequence: CASSYRNYEQYV. As DNA, the CDR3 is TGTGCCAGCAGCTACAGGAACTACGAGCAGTACGTC.

This chain links TRBV5-6 with TRBJ2-7, with no clear D. Germline CDR1 reads SGHDT; CDR2 reads YYEEEE. V lost 9 bases, J lost 4 bases, and 20 bases lay in between. This CDR3 has 14 amino acids. CDR3 region: CATHQPAGSYEQYV. The CDR3 nucleotides read TGTGCCACCCACCAACCGGCAGGATCATACGAGCAGTACGTC.

The rearrangement joins TRBV6-5 to TRBJ1-5; D unresolved. V lost 10 bases and J 2 bases, leaving 9 bases between the germline ends. Per germline, CDR1 MNHEY and CDR2 SVGAGI. The CDR3 is 12 residues long. CDR3: CATQQGNQPQHF. CDR3 bases: TGTGCCACCCAGCAGGGCAATCAGCCCCAGCATTTT.

The CDR3 here is CASSSHGRGDSPLHF. In nucleotides, the CDR3 is TGTGCCAGCAGCTCCCACGGCAGGGGGGATTCACCCCTCCACTTT. The chain is built from TRBV9 and TRBJ1-6, with 7 bases aligning to TRBD1. With 4 bases clipped from V and 8 bases from J, the junction kept 9 bases outside the gene matches. From germline, CDR1 is SGDLS and CDR2 YYNGEE. The CDR3 has 15 amino acids.

The CDR3 region is CATTERGQRHF. CDR3 bases: TGTGCCACTACAGAAAGAGGACAGAGACATTTT. V usage is TRBV19 and J usage is TRBJ1-5, with D perhaps matching TRBD1 (6 bases). CDR3 length: 11 amino acids. Trimming shortened V by 10 bases and J by 16 bases, and 20 bases separated the two germline ends. Germline V gene sequence: CDR1 LNHDA, CDR2 SQIVND (reference sequence).

This chain connects TRBV2 to TRBJ1-2, with 9 bases fitting TRBD1. The germline CDR1 and CDR2 sequences are SNHLY and FYNNEI. J gave up 8 bases and V 6 bases, and 4 bases lay outside the gene matches. The CDR3 spans 12 residues. CDR3 sequence (DNA): TGTGCCAGCAGGTGGGACAGGGAAGGCTACACCTTC. It encodes CASRWDREGYTF.

The chain has TRBV6-6 and TRBJ2-3, with TRBD2 matching over 9 bases. Per the germline V gene, CDR1 is MNHNY and CDR2 is SVGAGI (reference sequence). J gave up 1 base and V 5 bases, and 4 bases lay outside the gene matches. The CDR3 is 15 residues long. DNA for the CDR3: TGTGCCAGCAGTACGCGACTAGCGGGCACAGATACGCAGTATTTT. Protein: CASSTRLAGTDTQYF.

The genes are TRBV4-1 and TRBJ1-4, with D maybe TRBD1 (6 bases). Between the trimmed V and J ends, which lost 5 bases and 0 bases, there was a span of 13 bases. This CDR3 spans 16 amino acids. CDR1 is MGHRA and CDR2 is YSYEKL in the germline V gene. This CDR3 reads CASSVQGGATNEKLFF. In nucleotides, the CDR3 is TGCGCCAGCAGCGTCCAAGGGGGGGCAACTAATGAAAAACTGTTTTTT.

This clone was seen only once. The rearrangement links TRBV9 to TRBJ2-5, with D possibly TRBD2 on 6 matching bases. The CDR3 loop spans 14 amino acids. The V end lost 0 bases, the J end lost 6 bases, and 12 bases lay between the germline ends. The germline V gene has CDR1 SGDLS and CDR2 YYNGEE. CDR3 sequence (DNA): TGTGCCAGCAGCGTAGCACTAGCCCACCAGACCCAGTACTTC. Translating gives CASSVALAHQTQYF.

The CDR3 loop is CASSLGGTYEQYV. CDR3 coding DNA: TGTGCCAGCAGTTTGGGAGGGACCTACGAGCAGTACGTC. V usage is TRBV5-4 and J usage is TRBJ2-7, with 7 nucleotides matching TRBD2. Germline values: CDR1 SGHNT, CDR2 YYREEE (reference sequence). This CDR3 has 13 residues.

This chain links TRBV9 with TRBJ1-2; TRBD1 matches at 11 bases. With 0 bases clipped from V and 7 bases from J, the junction kept 8 bases outside the gene matches. The CDR3 has 16 amino acids. Per the germline V gene, CDR1 is SGDLS and CDR2 is YYNGEE. CDR3 loop: CASSVEGRTGGLGYTF. In DNA, the CDR3 is TGTGCCAGCAGCGTAGAAGGGAGGACAGGGGGCCTTGGCTACACCTTC.

V is TRBV7-2 and J is TRBJ2-1; 16 nucleotides align to TRBD2. J lost 7 bases, V lost 4 bases, and 10 bases had no gene match. This CDR3 has 18 amino acids. Per the germline V gene, CDR1 is SGHTA and CDR2 is FQGNSA. The CDR3 region is CASSSGTSGRAPRNEQFF. The CDR3 DNA reads TGTGCCAGCAGCTCAGGGACTAGCGGGAGGGCCCCTAGGAATGAGCAGTTCTTC.

The chain couples TRBV11-2 to TRBJ2-1; 8 positions agree with TRBD1. The V segment lost 5 bases and the J segment 6 bases; nucleotides outside the gene matches: 18. The CDR3 sequence is 18 residues long. Germline CDR1 is SGHAT and CDR2 is FQNNGV. The CDR3 region has the DNA TGTGCCAGCAGCCCCCCCTTTGGGAGACAGGGGCGAAGCAATGAGCAGTTCTTC. Its translation is CASSPPFGRQGRSNEQFF.

The genes are TRBV9 and TRBJ2-1; 7 bases agree with TRBD1. Germline trimming cut 4 bases from V and 6 bases from J; bases unmatched to any gene: 4. The CDR3 extends over 13 amino acids. From germline, CDR1 is SGDLS and CDR2 YYNGEE. The CDR3 coding sequence is TGTGCCAGCAGCAGTGACAGGGCCAATGAGCAGTTCTTC. It encodes CASSSDRANEQFF.

The chain combines TRBV6-5 with TRBJ1-2; 8 bases line up with TRBD1. V lost 4 bases and J lost 5; bases outside the gene matches: 3. Germline CDR1 is MNHEY and CDR2 is SVGAGI. The CDR3 has 13 amino acids. CDR3 bases: TGTGCCAGCAGTTTCGGACAGGGTTATGGCTACACCTTC. Amino acid sequence: CASSFGQGYGYTF.